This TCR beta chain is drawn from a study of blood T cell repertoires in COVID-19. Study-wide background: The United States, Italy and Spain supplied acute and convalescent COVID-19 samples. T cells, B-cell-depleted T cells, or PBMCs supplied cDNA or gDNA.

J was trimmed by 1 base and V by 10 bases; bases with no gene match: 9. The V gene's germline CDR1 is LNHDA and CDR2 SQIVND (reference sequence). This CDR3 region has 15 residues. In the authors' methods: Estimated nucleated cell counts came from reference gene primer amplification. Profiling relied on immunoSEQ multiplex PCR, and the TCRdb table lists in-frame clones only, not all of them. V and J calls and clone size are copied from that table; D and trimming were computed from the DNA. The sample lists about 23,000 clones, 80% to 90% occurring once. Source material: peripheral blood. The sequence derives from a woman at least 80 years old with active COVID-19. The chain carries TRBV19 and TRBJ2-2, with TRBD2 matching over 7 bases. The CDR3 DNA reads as TGTGCCACCTATGGGAGGGTTGGGAACACCGGGGAGCTGTTTTTT. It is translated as CATYGRVGNTGELFF.